Included here is one T cell receptor (beta chain) sequence, with context. What it binds is not known. With V trimmed by 0 bases and J by 5 bases, 8 bases remained unmatched. This CDR3 region has 16 residues. From germline, CDR1 is SGHDN and CDR2 FVKESK. Assay: immunoSEQ multiplex PCR; the TCRdb copy retains only in-frame clones and omits some. The table includes about 320,000 clones, under 90% detected once. Treatment indicated: 15 to 20 received Ad26.COV2.S at low or high dose, single or two shots; roughly 5 received placebo; per-sample allocation not given. Day 63 after the first injection of vaccine or placebo was the sampling time. This sample is drawn from a study of Ad26.COV2.S vaccination and SARS-CoV-2 variants. Study background: Into the muscle, Ad26.COV2.S was dosed once or twice, 56 days apart. Study-level results: Spike-specific TCR breadth in vaccine recipients exceeded that seen in placebo recipients. Analyses of TCR breadth and depth may have underestimated total T cell responses.

The specimen comprised peripheral blood, sampled in a trial of Ad26.COV2.S vaccine versus placebo. The receptor was derived from a person aged 18-60 years who received the Ad26.COV2.S COVID-19 vaccine or a placebo. J is TRBJ1-1 and V is TRBV14; the match to TRBD1 covers 8 bases. The CDR3 DNA is TGTGCCAGCAGCCAAGATTGGGGACAGGTCAGGACTGAAGCTTTCTTT. Translated, it gives CASSQDWGQVRTEAFF.